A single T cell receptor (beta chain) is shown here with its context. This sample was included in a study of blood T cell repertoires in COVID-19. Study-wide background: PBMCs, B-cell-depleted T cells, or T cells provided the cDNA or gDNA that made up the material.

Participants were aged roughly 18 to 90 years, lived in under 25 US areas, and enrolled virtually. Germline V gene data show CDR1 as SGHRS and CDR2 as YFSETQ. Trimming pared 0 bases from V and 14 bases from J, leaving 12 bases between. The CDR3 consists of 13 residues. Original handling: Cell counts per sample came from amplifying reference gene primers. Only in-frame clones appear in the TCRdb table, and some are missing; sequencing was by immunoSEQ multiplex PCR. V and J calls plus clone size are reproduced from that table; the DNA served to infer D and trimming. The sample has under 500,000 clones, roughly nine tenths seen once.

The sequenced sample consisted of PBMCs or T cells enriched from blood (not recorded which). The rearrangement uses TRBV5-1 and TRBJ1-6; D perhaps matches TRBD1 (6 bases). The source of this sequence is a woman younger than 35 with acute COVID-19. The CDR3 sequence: CASSLAGGPALHF. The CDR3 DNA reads TGCGCCAGCAGCTTGGCCGGGGGGCCGGCCCTCCACTTT.